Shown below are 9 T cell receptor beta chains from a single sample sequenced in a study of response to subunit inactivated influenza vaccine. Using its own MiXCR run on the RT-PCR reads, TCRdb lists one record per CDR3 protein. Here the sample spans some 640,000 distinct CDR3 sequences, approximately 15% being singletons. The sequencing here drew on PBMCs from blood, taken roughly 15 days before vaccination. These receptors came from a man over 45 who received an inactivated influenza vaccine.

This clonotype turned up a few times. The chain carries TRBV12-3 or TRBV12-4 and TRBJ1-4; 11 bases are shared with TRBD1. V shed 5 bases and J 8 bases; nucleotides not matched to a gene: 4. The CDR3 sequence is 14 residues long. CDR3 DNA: TGTGCCAGCAGTCCGCGGACAGGGGGCGAAAAACTGTTTTTT. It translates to CASSPRTGGEKLFF.

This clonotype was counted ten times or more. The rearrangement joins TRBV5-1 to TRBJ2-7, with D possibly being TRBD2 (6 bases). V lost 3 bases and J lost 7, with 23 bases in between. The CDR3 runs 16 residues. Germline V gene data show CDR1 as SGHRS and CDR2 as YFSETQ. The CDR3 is CASSYRPGGISGEQYF. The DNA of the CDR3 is TGCGCCAGCAGCTACCGACCCGGGGGTATCAGCGGAGAGCAGTACTTC. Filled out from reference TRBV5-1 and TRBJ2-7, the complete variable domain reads KAGVTQTPRYLIKTRGQQVTLSCSPISGHRSVSWYQQTPGQGLQFLFEYFSETQRNKGNFPGRFSGRQFSNSRSEMNVSTLELGDSALYLCASSYRPGGISGEQYFGPGTRLTVT.

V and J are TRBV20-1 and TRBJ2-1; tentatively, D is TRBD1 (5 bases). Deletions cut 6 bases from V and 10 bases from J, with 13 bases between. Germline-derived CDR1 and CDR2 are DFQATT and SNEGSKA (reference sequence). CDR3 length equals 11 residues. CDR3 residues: CSATDTPEQFF. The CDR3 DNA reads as TGCAGTGCAACGGACACCCCCGAGCAGTTCTTC.

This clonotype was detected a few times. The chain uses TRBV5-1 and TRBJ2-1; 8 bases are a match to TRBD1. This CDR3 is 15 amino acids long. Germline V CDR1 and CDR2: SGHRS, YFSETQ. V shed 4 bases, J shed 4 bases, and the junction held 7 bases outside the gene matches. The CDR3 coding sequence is TGCGCCAGCAGCATCGGACAGGGAAATTACAATGAGCAGTTCTTC. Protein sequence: CASSIGQGNYNEQFF.

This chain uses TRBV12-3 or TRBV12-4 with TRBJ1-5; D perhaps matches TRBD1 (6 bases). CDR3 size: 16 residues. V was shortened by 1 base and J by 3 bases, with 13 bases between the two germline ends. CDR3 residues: CASSLGGAGANQPQHF. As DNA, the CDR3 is TGTGCCAGCAGTTTAGGTGGGGCAGGGGCCAATCAGCCCCAGCATTTT.

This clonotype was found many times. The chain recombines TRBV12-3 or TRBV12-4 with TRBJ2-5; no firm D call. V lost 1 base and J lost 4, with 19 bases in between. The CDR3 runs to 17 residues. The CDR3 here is CASSLGRPRIEGETQYF. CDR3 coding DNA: TGTGCCAGCAGTTTAGGTCGACCAAGGATAGAAGGAGAGACCCAGTACTTC.

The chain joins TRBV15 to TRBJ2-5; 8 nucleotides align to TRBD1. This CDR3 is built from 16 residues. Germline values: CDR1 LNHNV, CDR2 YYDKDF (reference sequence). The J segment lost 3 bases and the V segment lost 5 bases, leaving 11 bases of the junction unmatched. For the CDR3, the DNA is TGTGCCACCAGCTCCTTGGGCCAGGGGGCGGAAGAGACCCAGTACTTC. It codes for CATSSLGQGAEETQYF. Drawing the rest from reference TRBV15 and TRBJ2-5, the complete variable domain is DAMVIQNPRYQVTQFGKPVTLSCSQTLNHNVMYWYQQKSSQAPKLLFHYYDKDFNNEADTPDNFQSRRPNTSFCFLDIRSPGLGDTAMYLCATSSLGQGAEETQYFGPGTRLLVL.

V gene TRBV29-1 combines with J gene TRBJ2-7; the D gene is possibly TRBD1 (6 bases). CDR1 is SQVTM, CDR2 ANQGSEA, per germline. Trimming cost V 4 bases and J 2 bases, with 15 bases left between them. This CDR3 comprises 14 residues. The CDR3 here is CSVAPDSSPYEQYF. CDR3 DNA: TGCAGCGTTGCCCCGGACAGTTCACCCTACGAGCAGTACTTC.

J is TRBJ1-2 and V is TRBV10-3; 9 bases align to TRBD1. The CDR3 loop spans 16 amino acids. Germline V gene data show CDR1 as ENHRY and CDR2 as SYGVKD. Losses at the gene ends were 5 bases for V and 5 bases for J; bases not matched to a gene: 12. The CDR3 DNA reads TGTGCCATCAGTAACTCCGGGACAGGGAACACTTATGGCTACACCTTC. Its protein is CAISNSGTGNTYGYTF.